These T cell receptor beta chains were read from a single sample in a study of T cells in Graves' hyperthyroidism and ophthalmopathy. Via MiXCR, TCRdb re-called the multiplex PCR reads, giving one row per CDR3 protein. This table has about 660,000 distinct CDR3 sequences, roughly 45% appearing once. The sequenced material came from peripheral blood or thyroid tissue (not recorded which). Every receptor here comes from an adult man with Graves' disease, either hyperthyroidism or ophthalmopathy (not recorded which). CDR3s leave out the opening cysteine and the closing phenylalanine or tryptophan. The order of the fields is J gene, V gene, CDR3 protein.

TRBJ1-1	TRBV19	ASSALGTAGNTEAF
TRBJ1-2	TRBV13	ASSQDRGTGYGYT
TRBJ1-5	TRBV10-3	AISERSTRNQPQH
TRBJ2-7	TRBV7-9	ASTKGTTAYEQY
TRBJ1-1	TRBV29-1	STGSRTEAF
TRBJ2-5	TRBV7-2	ASSQDVPLTSGRSETQY
TRBJ2-5	TRBV6-4	ASSELAGGQETQY
TRBJ1-4	TRBV9	ASSVRGREAKLF
TRBJ1-2	TRBV19	ASRGTGDGYT
TRBJ2-7	TRBV7-9	ASSQDLGSYEQY
TRBJ1-3	TRBV2	ASSYDDHTIY
TRBJ2-3	TRBV25-1	ASSEFQAGSTDTQY
TRBJ1-1	TRBV12-3/TRBV12-4	ASGRGGGADTEAF
TRBJ1-5	TRBV7-8	ASSYSPRQGLNQPQH
TRBJ2-5	TRBV7-7	ASSLGLAGAKETQY
TRBJ1-5	TRBV7-2	ASSLVGRGPLQPQH
TRBJ1-1	TRBV7-9	ASSIGTGSSTEAF
TRBJ1-2	TRBV10-2	ASSDSDTNYGYT
TRBJ1-1	TRBV7-6	ASSLYGGEDTEAF
TRBJ1-4	TRBV7-9	ASSLSRQGAGEKLF
TRBJ1-3	TRBV7-2	ASSLDRVAHTIY
TRBJ1-5	TRBV6-5	ANSYGGNQPQH
TRBJ1-3	TRBV5-1	ASRKQGPGNTIY
TRBJ1-3	TRBV2	ASSEQGVNTIY
TRBJ2-7	TRBV20-1	SARGEYEQY
TRBJ2-7	TRBV7-9	ASSSTGLHYEQY
TRBJ2-7	TRBV7-6	ASSLGRGRADEQY
TRBJ1-1	TRBV5-4	ASSPRQAMNTEAF
TRBJ1-3	TRBV2	ASSTTDERGNTIY
TRBJ1-1	TRBV29-1	SARDGFDGTEAF
TRBJ2-7	TRBV7-2	ASSLGYPEAYEQY
TRBJ1-1	TRBV7-2	ASSLPEQGLTEAF
TRBJ1-4	TRBV29-1	SVETYRQGGNEKLF
TRBJ1-1	TRBV15	ATSRVRGGAPNTEAF
TRBJ1-1	TRBV7-2	ASSFLGETEAF
TRBJ1-2	TRBV10-3	AISAGTGRRYGYT
TRBJ1-4	TRBV12-3/TRBV12-4	ASSSTGTANEKLF
TRBJ2-7	TRBV7-9	ASSTLYEQY
TRBJ1-6	TRBV10-3	ASSDSPTIYNSPLH
TRBJ1-1	TRBV3-1	ASSESEAF
TRBJ1-5	TRBV6-1	ASRSTDRTANQPQH
TRBJ1-5	TRBV12-3/TRBV12-4	ASIPTGGGQPQH
TRBJ2-5	TRBV20-1	SARDRARLVGETQY
TRBJ1-6	TRBV6-4	ASSTWRGQGSPLH
TRBJ2-7	TRBV5-5	ASSEGLRQY
TRBJ1-2	TRBV14	ASSQAGVQGAFGYT
TRBJ1-6	TRBV16	ASSQTGTGSSPLH